This T cell receptor (beta chain) is drawn from a study of breast tumors, draining lymph nodes, adjacent tissues. This clonotype appeared many times. Its specificity is not known. No DNA is shown, since the ends of the CDR3 on it are uncertain; the CDR3 is the one TCRdb lists. General study findings and limits: Compared with lymph nodes, tumors were less diverse; compared with nontumor tissue, more. Findings are consistent with lymph node origin and intratumoral expansion of most tumor T cells.

The CDR3 spans 15 amino acids, including both terminal residues. Germline CDR1 is SGHRS and CDR2 is YFSETQ. TCRdb re-called the multiplex PCR reads through MiXCR, storing one row per CDR3 protein. The sample comprises about 200,000 distinct CDR3 sequences, around a third of which are singletons, and 4.3% rests with the top ten. Axillary draining lymph nodes of breast cancer patients supplied the node samples. Sequencing input: axillary lymph node tissue. This sequence originates from a female donor with breast cancer. Some clones in this sample may be carry-over from other donors' samples. The chain carries TRBV5-1 and TRBJ2-3. The CDR3 sequence: CASSILAVREGTQYF.